The 14 T cell receptor beta chains below were found in one sample sequenced in a study of T cells in Graves' hyperthyroidism and ophthalmopathy. What was amplified from RNA transcripts were TCR beta CDR3 regions. HTBI primers drove first-round RT-PCR of the TCR CDR3. TCRdb passed the multiplex PCR reads through MiXCR, listing each CDR3 protein once. Among 550,000 to 650,000 distinct CDR3 sequences listed, roughly 14% were seen once. What was sequenced was blood. The receptor set was obtained from a woman in her 30s with Graves' hyperthyroidism that later progressed to Graves' ophthalmopathy.

This clonotype was seen once. A read error is possible here, since a much larger clone lies one base away. The chain joins TRBV14 to TRBJ1-1; maybe TRBD1 (5 bases). The V end was cut by 0 bases, the J end by 4 bases, with 12 bases between. This CDR3 spans 15 amino acids. Germline CDR1 SGHDN, CDR2 FVKESK. The DNA for the CDR3 is TGTGCCAGCAGCCAAGAGCCCCAGGGCCCCACTGAAGCTTTCTTT. This codes for CASSQEPQGPTEAFF.

This clonotype has a handful of counts. V gene TRBV25-1 combines with J gene TRBJ1-2, with 7 bases lining up with TRBD1. CDR1 and CDR2 from the germline V gene are MGHDK and SYGVNS. CDR3 size: 11 residues. The trim removed 8 bases at V and 4 bases at J, leaving 1 base unmatched. CDR3: CASGQAYGYTF. The CDR3 DNA reads TGTGCCAGCGGACAGGCCTATGGCTACACCTTC.

This clonotype was seen a few times. The chain employs TRBV19 and TRBJ2-7; 9 bases agree with TRBD2. The DNA end is more similar to TRBJ2-1, so the J call may be wrong. CDR3 length: 15 residues. The germline V gene has CDR1 LNHDA and CDR2 SQIVND (reference sequence). CDR3 region: CASSTLAGVVHEQFF. In DNA form, the CDR3 reads TGTGCCAGTAGTACTTTAGCGGGAGTGGTCCATGAGCAGTTCTTC.

About this clonotype: One base away lies a much larger clone, so this may be a sequencing read error. The V call is TRBV6-1, the J call TRBJ2-7; 7 bases are a match to TRBD2. Germline V gene sequence: CDR1 MNHNS, CDR2 SASEGT. This CDR3 region has 14 residues. With V trimmed by 7 bases and J by 1 base, 7 bases remained unmatched. This chain's CDR3 is CASNPSGRSYEQYF. The CDR3 DNA follows: TGTGCCAGCAACCCTAGCGGCCGATCCTACGAGCAGTACTTC.

The chain uses TRBV19 and TRBJ2-3; the match to TRBD2 covers 7 bases. With V trimmed by 0 bases and J by 3 bases, 15 bases remained unmatched. This CDR3 contains 19 residues. Germline V gives CDR1 LNHDA, CDR2 SQIVND (reference sequence). CDR3 in amino acids: CASSIDLASGRIRTDTQYF. CDR3 nucleotides: TGTGCCAGTAGTATAGATCTGGCTAGCGGTAGAATTCGGACAGATACGCAGTATTTT.

This clonotype was seen repeatedly, ten times or more. The rearrangement joins TRBV20-1 to TRBJ2-1, with TRBD2 matching over 11 bases. Germline trimming cut 0 bases from V and 4 bases from J; bases unmatched to any gene: 5. The germline V gene has CDR1 DFQATT and CDR2 SNEGSKA (reference sequence). The CDR3 consists of 16 residues. DNA of the CDR3: TGCAGTGCTAGAGATCCTAGCGGGAGGACGTACAATGAGCAGTTCTTC. Its translation: CSARDPSGRTYNEQFF.

This clonotype came up many times. This rearrangement joins TRBV28 to TRBJ1-3; weak D call: TRBD1 (5 bases). Per the germline V gene, CDR1 is MDHEN and CDR2 is SYDVKM. The CDR3 runs to 15 residues. Trimming removed 7 bases at V and 2 bases at J, with 15 bases between. CDR3 nucleotides: TGTGCCAGCACAACACCGGCAGGGACTGGAAACACCATATATTTT. This encodes CASTTPAGTGNTIYF.

This clonotype was recorded at least ten times. This sequence joins TRBV28 and TRBJ2-3; D not resolved. This CDR3 is 11 amino acids long. V lost 2 bases and J lost 11, with 8 bases in between. Germline-derived CDR1 and CDR2 are MDHEN and SYDVKM. CDR3 residues: CASSLAGGQYF. CDR3 in DNA: TGTGCCAGCAGTTTAGCAGGTGGGCAGTATTTT.

Remarks on this clonotype: Here the CDR3 omits its conserved ending phenylalanine or tryptophan, so a read error is the likely source. The DNA is left out, because the CDR3 cannot be placed on it with certainty; the CDR3 is given as TCRdb lists it. The rearrangement joins TRBV20-1 to TRBJ2-3; TRBD1, the table's D call, was not compared with the DNA. A total of 12 residues make up the CDR3, ends included. Germline V gene sequence: CDR1 DFQATT, CDR2 SNEGSKA (reference sequence). CDR3: CSATPATDTQYL.

The table lists this clonotype with a few counts. The V call is TRBV5-1, the J call TRBJ2-5; 9 positions agree with TRBD1. Trimming at V came to 3 bases and at J to 5 bases, leaving 8 bases not matched to a gene. CDR3 size: 15 residues. From germline, CDR1 is SGHRS and CDR2 YFSETQ. This CDR3 reads CASSWGQGKGETQYF. In DNA form, the CDR3 reads TGCGCCAGCAGCTGGGGACAGGGCAAAGGGGAGACCCAGTACTTC.

This clonotype appeared many times. The chain combines TRBV6-5 with TRBJ1-1; 7 bases match TRBD1. Germline V gene sequence: CDR1 MNHEY, CDR2 SVGAGI. The CDR3 is made up of 12 amino acids. Trimming removed 0 bases from V and 8 bases from J; junction bases left unmatched: 0. CDR3 nucleotide sequence: TGTGCCAGCAGTTACTCAGGGGGCGAAGCTTTCTTT. Its protein is CASSYSGGEAFF.

The chain is built from TRBV7-2 and TRBJ2-3; D is perhaps TRBD1 or TRBD2 (6 bases each). The V and J ends lost 1 base and 2 bases respectively, with 13 bases between them. The CDR3 totals 16 residues. CDR1 is SGHTA, CDR2 FQGNSA, per germline. Here the CDR3 reads CASSLVGGGHTDTQYF. CDR3 nucleotides: TGTGCCAGCAGCTTAGTAGGAGGGGGGCACACAGATACGCAGTATTTT.

This clonotype appeared many times. This chain joins TRBV5-1 and TRBJ2-7; 9 positions match TRBD1. V gave up 0 bases and J gave up 1 base; unmatched junction bases: 2. Looked up from germline, CDR1 is SGHRS and CDR2 is YFSETQ. The CDR3 runs to 15 residues. CDR3 protein: CASSLEGQGSYEQYF. The CDR3 DNA reads as TGCGCCAGCAGCTTGGAGGGACAGGGATCCTACGAGCAGTACTTC. Looking up the rest from reference TRBV5-1 and TRBJ2-7 gives the full variable domain: KAGVTQTPRYLIKTRGQQVTLSCSPISGHRSVSWYQQTPGQGLQFLFEYFSETQRNKGNFPGRFSGRQFSNSRSEMNVSTLELGDSALYLCASSLEGQGSYEQYFGPGTRLTVT.

This clonotype was observed a handful of times. The chain combines TRBV30 with TRBJ2-7; D is possibly TRBD1 (5 bases). The CDR3 has 15 residues. V lost 0 bases and J lost 5, with 17 bases in between. Germline loops: CDR1 GTSNPN, CDR2 SVGIG (reference sequence). As DNA, the CDR3 is TGTGCCTGGAGTGTAAGGGCAGGGTGGCCCCACGAGCAGTACTTC. This codes for CAWSVRAGWPHEQYF.